The rows below give T cell receptor beta chains drawn from one sample of a study of blood T cell repertoires in COVID-19. Assay: immunoSEQ multiplex PCR; the TCRdb copy retains only in-frame clones and omits some. The sample records approximately 61,000 clones, more than 75% being singletons. Sequenced: peripheral blood. The origin of the receptors is a human donor in a cohort sampled during active COVID-19. CDR3s include the opening cysteine and the closing phenylalanine or tryptophan. The order of the fields is D gene, V gene, clone size, J gene, CDR3 protein, CDR3 DNA. D genes are given only for firm matches. Some rows have no size entry. The others give once, few or many, or a class for an expanded clone.

>TRBD1|TRBV3-1/TRBV3-2|-|TRBJ2-3
CASSQDEGDRVDTDTQYF
TGTGCCAGCAGCCAAGATGAGGGGGACAGAGTCGACACAGATACGCAGTATTTT
>-|TRBV7-8|-|TRBJ2-3
CASSAPREDTQYF
TGTGCCAGCAGCGCACCCAGGGAAGATACGCAGTATTTT
>-|TRBV6-1|-|TRBJ1-5
CASSDRGNQPQHF
TGTGCCAGCAGTGACAGGGGAAACCAGCCCCAGCATTTT
>TRBD1|TRBV5-1|-|TRBJ2-7
CASSLGTGEQYF
TGCGCCAGCAGCTTGGGGACAGGCGAGCAGTACTTC
>-|TRBV27|-|TRBJ2-2
CASSLFGSVGELFF
TGTGCCAGCAGTTTATTCGGGAGCGTCGGGGAGCTGTTTTTT
>-|TRBV30|-|TRBJ2-3
CAWSRLTSTDTQYF
TGTGCCTGGAGTAGGTTGACTAGCACAGATACGCAGTATTTT
>-|TRBV29-1|-|TRBJ1-4
CSVGRGPNEKLFF
TGCAGCGTTGGGCGGGGGCCTAATGAAAAACTGTTTTTT
>-|TRBV18|-|TRBJ2-3
CASSALRGDTQYF
TGTGCCAGCTCGGCCCTTCGGGGAGATACGCAGTATTTT
>TRBD1|TRBV2|-|TRBJ2-2
CARGGQGKTGELFF
TGTGCCAGGGGGGGACAGGGAAAAACCGGGGAGCTGTTTTTT
>-|TRBV10-1|-|TRBJ2-7
CASPRVPYEQYF
TGCGCCAGCCCCCGAGTACCCTACGAGCAGTACTTC
>-|TRBV5-5|few|TRBJ2-7
CASSSGGRNYEQYF
TGTGCCAGCAGCTCCGGCGGGCGGAACTACGAGCAGTACTTC
>TRBD1|TRBV11-2|-|TRBJ1-6
CASRETGTSPLHF
TGTGCCAGCAGGGAGACAGGGACTTCACCCCTCCACTTT
>TRBD2|TRBV19|-|TRBJ2-1
CASNHGRGRAYEQFF
TGTGCCAGTAATCACGGTCGCGGGAGGGCCTATGAGCAGTTCTTC
>-|TRBV4-2|few|TRBJ1-5
CASSQGLYRANQPQHF
TGTGCCAGCAGCCAAGGCCTATACAGGGCTAATCAGCCCCAGCATTTT
>-|TRBV7-2|-|TRBJ1-2
CASSLERRRYGYTF
TGTGCCAGCAGCTTAGAGCGGCGTCGCTATGGCTACACCTTC
>TRBD1|TRBV29-1|-|TRBJ2-1
CSTSQGAIEQFF
TGCAGCACGTCACAGGGGGCCATTGAGCAGTTCTTC
>TRBD1|TRBV4-1|-|TRBJ1-4
CASSLPGQREKLFF
TGCGCCAGCAGCTTACCGGGACAGAGGGAAAAACTGTTTTTT
>-|TRBV7-9|-|TRBJ2-1
CASSLPYNEQFF
TGTGCCAGCAGCTTACCGTACAATGAGCAGTTCTTC
>-|TRBV7-2|-|TRBJ1-2
CASSLGTAYGYTF
TGTGCCAGCAGCTTAGGGACAGCCTATGGCTACACCTTC
>-|TRBV27|once|TRBJ1-4
CASSFPGGEKLFF
TGTGCCAGCAGTTTCCCCGGGGGAGAAAAACTGTTTTTT
>TRBD2|TRBV6-2/TRBV6-3|-|TRBJ2-5
CASSYSKGLPQETQYF
TGTGCCAGCAGTTACTCGAAGGGACTACCACAAGAGACCCAGTACTTC
>-|TRBV19|-|TRBJ1-2
CASTSRLRGYTF
TGTGCCAGCACCTCCAGGCTTCGGGGCTACACCTTC
>-|TRBV28|-|TRBJ2-7
CASSRSGGPYEQYF
TGTGCCAGCAGCCGGTCCGGGGGTCCCTACGAGCAGTACTTC
>TRBD1|TRBV19|-|TRBJ2-7
CASSYRDSPYEQYF
TGTGCCAGTAGTTACCGGGACAGTCCCTACGAGCAGTACTTC
>-|TRBV10-3|once|TRBJ2-3
CAISTTGLGDTQYF
TGTGCCATCAGCACGACAGGCCTCGGGGATACGCAGTATTTT
>-|TRBV19|once|TRBJ2-7
CASSAKTVTEQYF
TGTGCCAGTAGTGCAAAGACAGTGACCGAGCAGTACTTC
>-|TRBV9|-|TRBJ1-6
CASSVYRENSPLHF
TGTGCCAGCAGCGTATACAGGGAAAATTCACCCCTCCACTTT
>TRBD1|TRBV5-3|-|TRBJ1-4
CARSFTGGTNEKLFF
TGTGCCAGAAGCTTTACAGGGGGAACTAATGAAAAACTGTTTTTT
>-|TRBV15|-|TRBJ2-7
CATSRVGGGLSEQYF
TGTGCCACCAGCAGAGTTGGGGGCGGCCTTAGCGAGCAGTACTTC
>-|TRBV5-4|-|TRBJ2-1
CASSLAGNSYNEQFF
TGTGCCAGCAGCTTGGCGGGGAATTCCTACAATGAGCAGTTCTTC
>-|TRBV2|-|TRBJ1-1
CASSEDRGGWNTEAFF
TGTGCCAGCAGTGAAGACCGCGGGGGGTGGAACACTGAAGCTTTCTTT
>TRBD2|TRBV2|-|TRBJ2-7
CASSQGLAGAPYEQYF
TGTGCCAGCAGCCAGGGACTAGCGGGGGCCCCCTACGAGCAGTACTTC
>-|TRBV28|-|TRBJ2-7
CASSPGAGASSYEQYF
TGTGCCAGCAGCCCGGGTGCGGGGGCCAGCTCCTACGAGCAGTACTTC
>-|TRBV11-2|-|TRBJ1-1
CASSLVVLRNTEAFF
TGTGCCAGCAGCTTAGTAGTACTTAGGAACACTGAAGCTTTCTTT
>-|TRBV27|-|TRBJ1-4
CASSSYPTGEKLFF
TGTGCCAGCAGTTCCTATCCGACTGGGGAAAAACTGTTTTTT
>-|TRBV5-1|-|TRBJ1-2
CASSLLADSDGYTF
TGCGCCAGCAGCTTACTAGCAGACAGCGATGGCTACACCTTC
>TRBD1|TRBV28|-|TRBJ1-2
CASSDQGAPRGYTF
TGTGCCAGCAGCGATCAGGGGGCGCCGCGAGGCTACACCTTC
>-|TRBV9|-|TRBJ1-2
CASSVTTDYGYTF
TGTGCCAGCAGCGTAACGACAGACTATGGCTACACCTTC
>TRBD1|TRBV6-1|-|TRBJ2-7
CASSERDSYEQYF
TGTGCCAGCAGTGAAAGGGACAGCTACGAGCAGTACTTC
>TRBD1|TRBV4-2|-|TRBJ1-2
CASSRDGTVNYGYTF
TGTGCCAGCAGTCGGGACGGGACAGTTAACTATGGCTACACCTTC
>TRBD1|TRBV28|-|TRBJ1-1
CASSPRQNLRDRGNTEAFF
TGTGCCAGCAGTCCCCGTCAAAATCTCCGGGACAGGGGGAACACTGAAGCTTTCTTT
>-|TRBV28|-|TRBJ2-1
CASSLYGSIYNEQFF
TGTGCCAGCAGTTTGTACGGGAGCATATACAATGAGCAGTTCTTC
>TRBD2|TRBV2|-|TRBJ2-3
CASRGTSADTQYF
TGTGCCAGCAGGGGGACTAGCGCGGATACGCAGTATTTT